A single sample gave rise to the 5 T cell receptor beta chains below, sequenced in a study of blood T cell repertoires in COVID-19. Measured with immunoSEQ multiplex PCR; TCRdb has only the in-frame clones, and not every one. The sample shows under 300,000 clones, approximately 91% of them seen only once. Sequences were obtained from peripheral blood. Receptor source: a young man with COVID-19, enrolled during active disease.

The CDR3 sequence: CASSLPSGAGTF. CDR3 sequence (DNA): TGTGCCAGCAGCTTACCATCAGGGGCCGGAACCTTC. V gene TRBV7-9 combines with J gene TRBJ1-2, with a tentative D call TRBD1 (6 bases). The CDR3 totals 12 residues. Trimming left V 2 bases short and J 14 bases short, with 15 bases between. Per the germline V gene, CDR1 is SEHNR and CDR2 is FQNEAQ (reference sequence).

The CDR3 region has the DNA TGTGCCAGCAGCGTAGATTCTCGCAGATTCTACGAGCAGTACTTC. Its protein is CASSVDSRRFYEQYF. The V and J genes are TRBV9 and TRBJ2-7; D is unclear. The germline gives CDR1 SGDLS, CDR2 YYNGEE. The germline V and J ends were trimmed by 0 bases and 3 bases, with 13 bases remaining between them. The CDR3 consists of 15 residues.

This clone appeared a single time. This chain links TRBV12-3 or TRBV12-4 with TRBJ1-6, with 7 bases matching TRBD1. V trimming: 7 bases; J trimming: 7 bases; junction bases outside the gene matches: 4. CDR3 length equals 13 residues. CDR3 in amino acids: CASKSGGNSPLHF. The CDR3 DNA reads as TGTGCCAGCAAATCAGGGGGGAATTCACCCCTCCACTTT.

The chain links TRBV2 to TRBJ1-4; D unclear. V lost 7 bases and J lost 8, with 14 bases in between. Germline V gene data show CDR1 as SNHLY and CDR2 as FYNNEI. This CDR3 is 13 amino acids long. In nucleotides, the CDR3 is TGTGCCAGCACCCAGGCCTTCAGCGAAAAACTGTTTTTT. It is translated as CASTQAFSEKLFF.

This chain links TRBV6-4 with TRBJ2-1; tentatively, D is TRBD2 (7 bases). Per the germline V gene, CDR1 is MRHNA and CDR2 is SNTAGT. The CDR3 runs to 16 residues. Trimming cost V 5 bases and J 5 bases, with 19 bases left between them. CDR3 loop: CASSPSPGGSHNEQFF. CDR3 DNA sequence: TGTGCCAGCAGTCCCTCCCCGGGGGGCTCACACAATGAGCAGTTCTTC.